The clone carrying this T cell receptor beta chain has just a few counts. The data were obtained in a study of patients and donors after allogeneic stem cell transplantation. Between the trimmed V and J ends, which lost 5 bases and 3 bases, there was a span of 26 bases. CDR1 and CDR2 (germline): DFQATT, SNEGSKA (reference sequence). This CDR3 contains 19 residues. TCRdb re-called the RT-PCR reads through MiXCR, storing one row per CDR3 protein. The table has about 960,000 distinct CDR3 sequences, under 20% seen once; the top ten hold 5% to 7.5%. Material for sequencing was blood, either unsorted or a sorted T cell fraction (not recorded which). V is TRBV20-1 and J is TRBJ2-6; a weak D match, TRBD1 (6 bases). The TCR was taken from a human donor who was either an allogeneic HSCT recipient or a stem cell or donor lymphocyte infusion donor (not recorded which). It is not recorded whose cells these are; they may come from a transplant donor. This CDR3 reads CSAPQLRGSVRSGANVLTF. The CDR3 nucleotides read TGCAGTGCTCCTCAACTCAGGGGTTCCGTTCGCAGTGGGGCCAACGTCCTGACTTTC.